This T cell receptor (beta chain) was sequenced during a study of circulating CD8 cells and anti-PD-1 response in melanoma. Using about 15 ng of total RNA, TCR libraries were made with the QIAseq Immune Repertoire TCR panel. Using its own MiXCR run on the reads, TCRdb lists one record per CDR3 protein. The sample contains 250 or so distinct CDR3 sequences, 3% to 3.5% of which appear only once. Judged by abundance, this clonotype is large. The germline V gene has CDR1 KGHDR and CDR2 SFDVKD. The CDR3 consists of 14 residues. Trimming took off 5 bases at V and 7 bases at J, with 13 bases between the two ends. Sorting of live CD3+CD8+TCRalphabeta+ cells by PD-1 and/or TIGIT gave four subsets.

The genes are TRBV24-1 and TRBJ2-2; D not resolved. Sequences were derived from CD8+ T cells from PBMCs, sampled at baseline or after one month of anti-PD-1 therapy (not recorded which). This TCR derives from a human donor with melanoma. CDR3 loop: CATSAPPPNGELFF. The CDR3 DNA follows: TGTGCCACCAGTGCCCCGCCCCCCAACGGGGAGCTGTTTTTT.